Listed here are 32 T cell receptor beta chains from one sample, sequenced in a study of CD8 T cells in Susac syndrome. Random hexamers were used to reverse transcribe about 0.45 to 1 ug of RNA. Each CDR3 protein gets one entry after TCRdb re-called the immunoSEQ multiplex PCR reads with MiXCR. The table shows 300,000 or so distinct CDR3 sequences, with 92% occurring only once. The sample comprised CD4+ T cells from PBMCs. These receptors all come from a human donor with multiple sclerosis.

V gene TRBV7-6 combines with J gene TRBJ2-7, with TRBD1 identical over 7 bases. V was pared by 4 bases and J by 6 bases, with 9 bases of the junction left unmatched. Per germline, CDR1 SGHVS and CDR2 FNYEAQ. The CDR3 covers 14 residues. CDR3 sequence (DNA): TGTGCCAGCAGCTCATCGACAGGGTGGGGCGAGCAGTACTTC. It translates to CASSSSTGWGEQYF.

The rearrangement uses TRBV20-1 and TRBJ1-6; weak D call: TRBD1 (6 bases). Germline CDR1 and CDR2: DFQATT and SNEGSKA (reference sequence). This CDR3 has 13 amino acids. Trimming cost V 5 bases and J 7 bases, with 12 bases left between them. The chain's CDR3 is CSAYGTSNSPLHF. For the CDR3, the DNA is TGCAGTGCTTATGGGACATCCAATTCACCCCTCCACTTT.

The chain joins TRBV4-1 to TRBJ2-6; D gene unclear. Germline CDR1 and CDR2: MGHRA and YSYEKL. This CDR3 region has 14 residues. V dropped 7 bases and J dropped 1 base, with 8 bases sitting between them. The CDR3 region is CASTARSGANVLTF. CDR3 sequence (DNA): TGCGCCAGCACGGCCCGGTCTGGGGCCAACGTCCTGACTTTC.

The chain carries TRBV20-1 and TRBJ2-3, with a possible D match to TRBD2 (6 bases). Germline-derived CDR1 and CDR2 are DFQATT and SNEGSKA (reference sequence). The length of the CDR3 is 12 residues. Deletions cut 5 bases from V and 4 bases from J, with 10 bases between. The CDR3 loop is CSAPRDSDTQYF. The CDR3 nucleotides are TGCAGTGCTCCTCGGGACTCAGATACGCAGTATTTT.

The chain employs TRBV3-1 and TRBJ1-1, with D possibly being TRBD1 (6 bases). The germline CDR1 and CDR2 sequences are LGHDT and YNNKEL (reference sequence). Trimming took 7 bases from V and 4 from J, leaving 10 bases between them. CDR3 length: 12 amino acids. In nucleotides, the CDR3 is TGTGCCAGCAAGGGCAGGGGCACTGAAGCTTTCTTT. The encoded protein is CASKGRGTEAFF.

The chain has TRBV5-1 and TRBJ1-2, with 11 bases lining up with TRBD1. CDR1 is SGHRS and CDR2 is YFSETQ in the germline V gene. Trimming cost V 2 bases and J 2 bases; bases outside gene matches: 5. This CDR3 has 16 amino acids. In DNA form, the CDR3 reads TGCGCCAGCAGCTTTGGACAGGGGGCCGGGAACTATGGCTACACCTTC. It yields the protein CASSFGQGAGNYGYTF.

The genes are TRBV6-2 or TRBV6-3 and TRBJ1-2; D gene unclear. Germline CDR1 and CDR2: MNHEY and SVGEGT. The CDR3 runs 16 residues. V was trimmed by 6 bases and J by 1 base, leaving 18 bases between them. The DNA of the CDR3 is TGTGCCAGCAGCCAACTCCAGGACGGACGTAACTATGGCTACACCTTC. Protein: CASSQLQDGRNYGYTF.

The sample holds one count of this clonotype. The gene calls are TRBV5-1 and TRBJ2-1; 7 bases line up with TRBD1. CDR1 is SGHRS, CDR2 YFSETQ, per germline. With 0 bases clipped from V and 8 bases from J, the junction kept 8 bases outside the gene matches. The CDR3 runs to 15 residues. The CDR3 bases are TGCGCCAGCAGCTTGGAAGGGACAGCCGGGGATGAGCAGTTCTTC. Translated: CASSLEGTAGDEQFF.

V is TRBV2 and J is TRBJ1-2; D possibly corresponds to TRBD1 (5 bases). Germline V CDR1 and CDR2: SNHLY, FYNNEI. CDR3 length equals 14 residues. Trimming pared 4 bases from V and 3 bases from J, leaving 12 bases between. CDR3: CASSGDRTYYGYTF. The CDR3 DNA sequence: TGTGCCAGCAGTGGCGACAGAACCTACTATGGCTACACCTTC. The full variable domain, with the rest looked up from reference TRBV2 and TRBJ1-2, is EPEVTQTPSHQVTQMGQEVILRCVPISNHLYFYWYRQILGQKVEFLVSFYNNEISEKSEIFDDQFSVERPDGSNFTLKIRSTKLEDSAMYFCASSGDRTYYGYTFGSGTRLTVV.

This chain joins TRBV12-3 or TRBV12-4 and TRBJ2-2, with 9 bases matching TRBD1. The CDR3 has 15 residues. The V segment lost 5 bases and the J segment 7 bases; nucleotides outside the gene matches: 8. The CDR3, as DNA: TGTGCCAGCAGTACTGACAGGGGGGCTGGCGGGGAGCTGTTTTTT. It is translated as CASSTDRGAGGELFF.

V usage is TRBV7-2 and J usage is TRBJ2-5; TRBD2 matches at 14 bases. Germline V CDR1 and CDR2: SGHTA, FQGNSA. The ends lost 5 bases at V and 5 bases at J; junction bases unmatched: 10. This CDR3 comprises 17 residues. CDR3 region: CASSRTSGRRGMETQYF. In DNA, the CDR3 is TGTGCCAGCAGCAGGACTAGCGGGAGGAGGGGGATGGAGACCCAGTACTTC.

CDR3 region: CASRGQGITGANVLTF. Written as DNA, the CDR3 is TGTGCCAGCAGGGGACAGGGTATTACTGGGGCCAACGTCCTGACTTTC. The gene calls are TRBV2 and TRBJ2-6; 9 bases align to TRBD1. Germline V gives CDR1 SNHLY, CDR2 FYNNEI. CDR3 length: 16 amino acids. The V segment lost 6 bases and the J segment 2 bases; nucleotides outside the gene matches: 5.

The J gene is TRBJ2-7, the V gene TRBV4-2; D is undetermined. Germline lookup yields CDR1 LGHNA and CDR2 YNFKEQ. V dropped 0 bases and J dropped 2 bases, with 8 bases sitting between them. The CDR3 sequence is 14 residues long. DNA for the CDR3: TGTGCCAGCAGCCAAGATTTATTCCCCTACGAGCAGTACTTC. This codes for CASSQDLFPYEQYF.

The V call is TRBV7-9, the J call TRBJ1-3; D unresolved. Germline CDR1 SEHNR, CDR2 FQNEAQ (reference sequence). V shed 3 bases and J shed 0 bases, with 12 bases lying between them. This CDR3 has 16 residues. The CDR3 nucleotides read TGTGCCAGCAGCTTGCCAGCTCCGAACTCTGGAAACACCATATATTTT. It translates to CASSLPAPNSGNTIYF.

The gene calls are TRBV18 and TRBJ2-7, with a possible D match to TRBD2 (7 bases). The germline gives CDR1 KGHSH, CDR2 LQKENI. The length of the CDR3 is 13 residues. V lost 6 bases and J lost 6, with 15 bases in between. The CDR3 here is CASSQEGGLEQYF. The CDR3 DNA is TGTGCCAGCTCTCAGGAGGGGGGGCTCGAGCAGTACTTC.

The V and J genes are TRBV5-1 and TRBJ2-3, with TRBD2 matching 8 bases. Germline V CDR1 and CDR2: SGHRS, YFSETQ. The CDR3 loop spans 15 amino acids. The V gene end was trimmed by 1 base and the J gene end by 2 bases; junction bases not matched to a gene: 3. The DNA of the CDR3 is TGCGCCAGCAGCTTGAGCGGGGGATTCACAGATACGCAGTATTTT. As protein: CASSLSGGFTDTQYF.

The CDR3 here is CASSQISGSTGELFF. CDR3 sequence (DNA): TGTGCCAGCAGCCAGATTAGCGGGAGCACCGGGGAGCTGTTTTTT. V and J are TRBV4-2 and TRBJ2-2, with 9 nucleotides matching TRBD2. Germline loops: CDR1 LGHNA, CDR2 YNFKEQ. V gave up 3 bases and J gave up 4 bases; unmatched junction bases: 3. The CDR3 spans 15 residues.

This clonotype was recorded only once. The chain is built from TRBV7-8 and TRBJ2-5; 8 bases map to TRBD2. Germline CDR1 SGHVS, CDR2 FQNEAQ. CDR3 size: 15 residues. V lost 5 bases to trimming and J lost 4 bases; unmatched junction nucleotides: 9. The CDR3 nucleotides read TGTGCCAGCAGCCAAGATTCGGCGGGGGGAGAGACCCAGTACTTC. Translation: CASSQDSAGGETQYF.

The V call is TRBV5-8, the J call TRBJ2-1, with 7 bases aligning to TRBD2. This CDR3 region has 17 residues. Trimming at V came to 4 bases and at J to 5 bases, leaving 15 bases not matched to a gene. Germline V CDR1 and CDR2: SGHTS, YDEGEE. CDR3 sequence (DNA): TGTGCCAGCAGCCCCCACCCCCTAACGGGAGGACACAATGAGCAGTTCTTC. This translates into CASSPHPLTGGHNEQFF.

This chain joins TRBV6-2 or TRBV6-3 and TRBJ2-7; 7 positions agree with TRBD2. Germline CDR1 MNHEY, CDR2 SVGEGT. Unmatched junction bases numbered 8, after V lost 6 bases and J lost 6 bases. The CDR3 has 13 residues. CDR3: CASRTVGGTEQYF. The DNA of the CDR3 is TGTGCCAGCAGGACAGTGGGAGGGACCGAGCAGTACTTC.

The chain recombines TRBV19 with TRBJ2-1, with D possibly called TRBD1 or TRBD2 (5 bases each). The germline V gene encodes CDR1 LNHDA and CDR2 SQIVND (reference sequence). This CDR3 contains 13 residues. V was clipped by 9 bases and J by 10 bases, with 19 bases between them. CDR3 nucleotides: TGTGCCAGCAGGGAATTCAATGAGGGGGAGCAGTTCTTC. As protein: CASREFNEGEQFF.

This sequence joins TRBV10-3 and TRBJ2-5; D is ambiguous. This CDR3 spans 13 amino acids. CDR1 is ENHRY and CDR2 is SYGVKD in the germline V gene. The V end lost 6 bases, the J end lost 1 base, and 9 bases lay between the germline ends. This CDR3 is CAISLGSQETQYF. In DNA form, the CDR3 reads TGTGCCATCAGCCTCGGAAGCCAAGAGACCCAGTACTTC.

This clonotype is a singleton in its sample. The chain combines TRBV2 with TRBJ2-3; TRBD2 matches at 10 bases. In germline, CDR1 is SNHLY, CDR2 FYNNEI. Trimming took 7 bases from V and 3 from J; bases not matched to a gene: 4. There are 14 residues in the CDR3. The CDR3 sequence is CASTLTSGTDTQYF. The CDR3 DNA sequence: TGTGCCAGCACCCTGACTAGCGGGACAGATACGCAGTATTTT.

The genes are TRBV24-1 and TRBJ1-5, with TRBD1 as a possible D gene (5 bases). The germline V and J ends were trimmed by 6 bases and 1 base, with 12 bases remaining between them. Germline assignment: CDR1 KGHDR and CDR2 SFDVKD. CDR3 length: 15 amino acids. For the CDR3, the DNA is TGTGCCACCAGTCGAGCAGGGTTGAGCAATCAGCCCCAGCATTTT. This codes for CATSRAGLSNQPQHF.

The rearrangement uses TRBV2 and TRBJ2-5, with TRBD1 identical over 7 bases. Germline V gene lookup returns CDR1 SNHLY and CDR2 FYNNEI. Unmatched junction bases numbered 5, after V lost 8 bases and J lost 5 bases. The CDR3 consists of 12 residues. CDR3 protein: CASERGRETQYF. The CDR3 coding sequence is TGTGCCAGCGAGAGGGGGCGGGAGACCCAGTACTTC.

Only one count was recorded for this clonotype. The chain has TRBV18 and TRBJ2-7, with 11 nucleotides matching TRBD1. The germline V gene has CDR1 KGHSH and CDR2 LQKENI. Trimming removed 3 bases from V and 6 bases from J; junction bases left unmatched: 13. This CDR3 comprises 17 residues. CDR3 protein: CASSPIHSDRGLGEQYF. Written as DNA, the CDR3 is TGTGCCAGCTCACCGATACATTCGGACAGGGGGCTTGGCGAGCAGTACTTC.

The chain combines TRBV20-1 with TRBJ2-7, with 8 positions matching TRBD2. Germline V lookup: CDR1 DFQATT, CDR2 SNEGSKA (reference sequence). The CDR3 runs 15 residues. V lost 0 bases to trimming and J lost 6 bases; unmatched junction nucleotides: 10. The CDR3 DNA sequence: TGCAGTGCTAGAGATGGGACTAGAAGTTTGCTCGAGCAGTACTTC. This translates into CSARDGTRSLLEQYF.

This chain links TRBV3-1 with TRBJ1-2; D may be TRBD1 (5 bases). V lost 3 bases and J 0 bases, leaving 11 bases between the germline ends. The CDR3 runs 15 residues. The germline V gene encodes CDR1 LGHDT and CDR2 YNNKEL (reference sequence). The DNA for the CDR3 is TGTGCCAGCAGCCAGGTCGCAGGGCCTAACTATGGCTACACCTTC. Protein: CASSQVAGPNYGYTF.

This rearrangement joins TRBV6-5 to TRBJ2-7; D might be TRBD1 or TRBD2, each matching 5 bases. Trimming took 0 bases from V and 2 from J, leaving 14 bases between them. Germline values: CDR1 MNHEY, CDR2 SVGAGI. This CDR3 comprises 16 residues. In nucleotides, the CDR3 is TGTGCCAGCAGTTACTCGGGGGAGTTGGGCCCCTACGAGCAGTACTTC. This codes for CASSYSGELGPYEQYF.

This rearrangement joins TRBV10-3 to TRBJ2-3, with TRBD1 matching over 10 bases. Trimming cost V 6 bases and J 4 bases; bases outside gene matches: 10. CDR1 is ENHRY and CDR2 is SYGVKD in the germline V gene. The CDR3 runs 16 residues. For the CDR3, the DNA is TGTGCCATCAGAACGGGGGGACAGGGGCAGGCAGATACGCAGTATTTT. This sequence encodes CAIRTGGQGQADTQYF.

This sequence joins TRBV2 and TRBJ1-1; D remains ambiguous. Per germline, CDR1 SNHLY and CDR2 FYNNEI. The CDR3 has 13 amino acids. V was clipped by 10 bases and J by 2 bases, with 14 bases between them. CDR3 residues: CATDPVTNTEAFF. CDR3 sequence (DNA): TGTGCCACCGATCCTGTGACAAACACTGAAGCTTTCTTT.

J is TRBJ1-1 and V is TRBV18; perhaps TRBD1 as D (6 bases). Trimming stripped 6 bases from V and 2 bases from J, with 13 bases between. The length of the CDR3 is 14 residues. Germline CDR1 and CDR2: KGHSH and LQKENI. CDR3 sequence: CASSLQGRNTEAFF. CDR3 in DNA: TGTGCCAGCTCTCTTCAGGGGCGAAACACTGAAGCTTTCTTT.